These T cell receptor beta chains were read from a single sample in a study of cytomegalovirus exposure and HLA in healthy donors. This table comes from immunoSEQ multiplex PCR, and its TCRdb copy is limited to in-frame clones, with some not included. The sample lists about 160,000 clones, about 65% occurring once. Sequencing input: PBMCs. The receptors were gathered from a woman aged 25 to 39 in good health and CMV-seronegative. Both conserved end residues are trimmed from each CDR3. Fields, in order: clone size, J gene, V gene, CDR3 length, CDR3 protein. Size values are once, few and many counts, or a class for expanded clones, and some rows have none.

clone size: -
J gene: TRBJ1-1
V gene: TRBV7-9
CDR3 length: 11
CDR3 protein: ASSTTDRGEAF

clone size: once
J gene: TRBJ1-2
V gene: TRBV7-6
CDR3 length: 11
CDR3 protein: ASSFGTYYGYT

clone size: -
J gene: TRBJ2-7
V gene: TRBV2
CDR3 length: 12
CDR3 protein: ASSDGRRSYEQY

clone size: -
J gene: TRBJ2-7
V gene: TRBV7-2
CDR3 length: 10
CDR3 protein: ASSVRIYEQY

clone size: -
J gene: TRBJ2-5
V gene: TRBV7-6
CDR3 length: 11
CDR3 protein: ASSHGQRETQY

clone size: few
J gene: TRBJ1-5
V gene: TRBV6-1
CDR3 length: 14
CDR3 protein: ASSEAAGTGNQPQH

clone size: -
J gene: TRBJ2-5
V gene: TRBV28
CDR3 length: 12
CDR3 protein: ASSYGTGRETQY

clone size: once
J gene: TRBJ2-5
V gene: TRBV11-1
CDR3 length: 11
CDR3 protein: ASSLAGGETQY

clone size: -
J gene: TRBJ2-5
V gene: TRBV11-3
CDR3 length: 14
CDR3 protein: ASRLPPGQLQETQY

clone size: few
J gene: TRBJ2-5
V gene: TRBV5-1
CDR3 length: 16
CDR3 protein: ASSFRRVNSGRVETQY

clone size: -
J gene: TRBJ2-4
V gene: TRBV6-6
CDR3 length: 11
CDR3 protein: ASSAPGQDIQY

clone size: few
J gene: TRBJ1-1
V gene: TRBV19
CDR3 length: 13
CDR3 protein: ASSSPGTVDTEAF

clone size: -
J gene: TRBJ1-4
V gene: TRBV5-1
CDR3 length: 12
CDR3 protein: ASSLGAWTVKLF

clone size: -
J gene: TRBJ2-1
V gene: TRBV27
CDR3 length: 11
CDR3 protein: ATGTGGPNEQF

clone size: -
J gene: TRBJ1-1
V gene: TRBV28
CDR3 length: 14
CDR3 protein: ASSLRGWGRDTEAF

clone size: -
J gene: TRBJ1-1
V gene: TRBV18
CDR3 length: 9
CDR3 protein: ASQGNTEAF

clone size: -
J gene: TRBJ2-2
V gene: TRBV7-8
CDR3 length: 12
CDR3 protein: ASSGLAYTGELF